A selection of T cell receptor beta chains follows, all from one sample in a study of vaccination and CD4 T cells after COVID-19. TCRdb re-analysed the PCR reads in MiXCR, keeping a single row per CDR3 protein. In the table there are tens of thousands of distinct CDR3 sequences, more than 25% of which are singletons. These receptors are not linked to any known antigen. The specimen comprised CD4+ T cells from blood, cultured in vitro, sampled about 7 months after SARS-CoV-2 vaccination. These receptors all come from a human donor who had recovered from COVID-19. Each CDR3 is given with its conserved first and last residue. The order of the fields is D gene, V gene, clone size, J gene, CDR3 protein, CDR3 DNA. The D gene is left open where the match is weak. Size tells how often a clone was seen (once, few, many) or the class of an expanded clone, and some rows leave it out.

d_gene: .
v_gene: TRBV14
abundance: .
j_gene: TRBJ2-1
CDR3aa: CASSPGYEQFF
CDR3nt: TGTGCCAGCAGCCCGGGGTATGAGCAGTTCTTC

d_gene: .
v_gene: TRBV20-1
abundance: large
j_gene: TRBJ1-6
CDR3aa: CSARLLGYNSPLHF
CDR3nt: TGCAGTGCTAGATTGTTAGGGTATAATTCACCCCTCCACTTT

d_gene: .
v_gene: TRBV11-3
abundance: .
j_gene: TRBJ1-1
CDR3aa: CASSSSGHEGTEAFF
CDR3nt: TGTGCCAGCAGCTCCTCAGGTCATGAGGGCACTGAAGCTTTCTTT

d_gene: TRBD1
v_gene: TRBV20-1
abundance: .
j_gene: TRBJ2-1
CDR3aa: CSARGQVYNEQFF
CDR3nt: TGCAGTGCTCGGGGACAGGTCTACAATGAGCAGTTCTTC

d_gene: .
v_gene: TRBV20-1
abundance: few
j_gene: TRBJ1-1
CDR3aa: CSATGSMTANTEAFF
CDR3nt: TGCAGTGCAACCGGGTCCATGACAGCGAACACTGAAGCTTTCTTT

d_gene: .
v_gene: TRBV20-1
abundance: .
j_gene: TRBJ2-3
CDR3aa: CSATRPGGGNTQYF
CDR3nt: TGCAGTGCTACTCGACCCGGAGGGGGGAATACGCAGTATTTT

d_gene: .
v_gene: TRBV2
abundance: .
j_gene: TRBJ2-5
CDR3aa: CASSNTGMYQETQYF
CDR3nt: TGTGCCAGCAGCAACACAGGGATGTACCAAGAGACCCAGTACTTC

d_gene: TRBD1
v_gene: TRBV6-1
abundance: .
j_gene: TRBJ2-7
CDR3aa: CASRSGQGAGEQYF
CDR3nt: TGTGCCAGCAGGTCGGGACAGGGGGCGGGCGAGCAGTACTTC

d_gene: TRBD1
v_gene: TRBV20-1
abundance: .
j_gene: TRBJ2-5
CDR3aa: CSAAAGQGRETQYF
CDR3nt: TGCAGTGCTGCGGCTGGACAGGGTAGAGAGACCCAGTACTTC

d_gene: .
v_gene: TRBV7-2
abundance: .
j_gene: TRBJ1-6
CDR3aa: CASSLGDNSPLHF
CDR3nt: TGTGCCAGCAGCTTGGGGGATAATTCACCCCTCCACTTT

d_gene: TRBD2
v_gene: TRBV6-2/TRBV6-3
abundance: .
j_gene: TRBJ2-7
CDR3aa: CASSYAGLAGRSYEQYF
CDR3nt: TGTGCCAGCAGTTACGCAGGACTAGCGGGACGGTCCTACGAGCAGTACTTC

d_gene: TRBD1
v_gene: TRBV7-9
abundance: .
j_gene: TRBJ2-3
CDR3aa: CASNLGTGTGTDTQYF
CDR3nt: TGTGCCAGCAACTTAGGGACAGGGACTGGCACAGATACGCAGTATTTT

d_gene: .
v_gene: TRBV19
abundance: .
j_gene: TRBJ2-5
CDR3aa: CASSPDSQGTQYF
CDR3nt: TGTGCCAGTAGCCCGGACTCCCAGGGGACCCAGTACTTC

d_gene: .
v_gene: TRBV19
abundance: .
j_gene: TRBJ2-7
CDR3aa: CASRSVSGASTGEQYF
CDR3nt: TGTGCCAGTAGGTCGGTATCGGGCGCGTCAACCGGGGAGCAGTACTTC

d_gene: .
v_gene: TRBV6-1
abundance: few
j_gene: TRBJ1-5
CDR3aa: CASSDRGYYSNQPQHF
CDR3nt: TGTGCCAGCAGTGATCGGGGGTATTATAGCAATCAGCCCCAGCATTTT

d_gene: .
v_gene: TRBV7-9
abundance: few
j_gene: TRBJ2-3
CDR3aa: CASSPEGVPQYF
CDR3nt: TGTGCCAGCAGCCCAGAGGGTGTTCCGCAGTATTTT

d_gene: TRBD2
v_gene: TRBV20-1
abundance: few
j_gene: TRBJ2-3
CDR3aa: CSARDVSGAPSTDTQYF
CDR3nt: TGCAGTGCTAGAGACGTTAGCGGGGCCCCTAGCACAGATACGCAGTATTTT

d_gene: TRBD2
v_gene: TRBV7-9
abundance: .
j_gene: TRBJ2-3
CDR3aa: CASSSQTSGYTDTQYF
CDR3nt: TGTGCCAGCAGCTCCCAGACTAGCGGGTACACAGATACGCAGTATTTT

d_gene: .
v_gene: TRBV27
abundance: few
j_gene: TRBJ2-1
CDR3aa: CASRILSRGPHEQFF
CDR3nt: TGTGCCAGCAGAATTCTTAGTCGAGGTCCCCATGAGCAGTTCTTC

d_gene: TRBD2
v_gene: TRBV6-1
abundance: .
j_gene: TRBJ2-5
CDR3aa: CASSESASGSQTQYF
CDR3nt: TGTGCCAGCAGTGAAAGTGCTAGCGGGAGCCAGACCCAGTACTTC

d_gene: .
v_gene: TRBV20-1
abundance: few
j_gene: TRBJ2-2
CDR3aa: CSAREWATNTGELFF
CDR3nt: TGCAGTGCTAGAGAGTGGGCCACGAACACCGGGGAGCTGTTTTTT

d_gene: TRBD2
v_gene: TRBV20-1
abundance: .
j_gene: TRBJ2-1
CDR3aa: CSARDPSGNGNEQFF
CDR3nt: TGCAGTGCTAGAGATCCTAGCGGGAATGGGAATGAGCAGTTCTTC

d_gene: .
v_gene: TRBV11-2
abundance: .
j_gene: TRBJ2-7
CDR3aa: CASSSIAASPYEQYF
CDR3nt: TGTGCCAGCAGCTCCATAGCGGCAAGCCCCTACGAGCAGTACTTC

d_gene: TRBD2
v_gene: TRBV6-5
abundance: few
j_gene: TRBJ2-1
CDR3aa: CASSYRTSDRGHEQFF
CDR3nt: TGTGCCAGCAGTTACAGGACTAGCGACAGAGGACATGAGCAGTTCTTC

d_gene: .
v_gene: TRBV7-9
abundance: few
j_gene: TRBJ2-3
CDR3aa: CASSRTSLAASTDTQYF
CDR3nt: TGTGCCAGCAGCCGAACCAGCCTAGCAGCTAGCACAGATACGCAGTATTTT

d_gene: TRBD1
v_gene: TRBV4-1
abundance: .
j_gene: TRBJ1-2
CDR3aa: CASSQEGTGGYGYTF
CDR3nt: TGCGCCAGCAGCCAAGAAGGGACAGGGGGTTATGGCTACACCTTC

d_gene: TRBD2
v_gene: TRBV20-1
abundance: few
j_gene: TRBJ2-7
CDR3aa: CSATGTSETYEQYF
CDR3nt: TGCAGTGCTACAGGGACTAGCGAGACCTACGAGCAGTACTTC

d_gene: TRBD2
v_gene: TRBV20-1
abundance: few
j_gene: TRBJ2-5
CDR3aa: CSARVSGQETQYF
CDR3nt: TGCAGTGCTAGAGTTAGCGGGCAGGAGACCCAGTACTTC